These T cell receptor beta chains were read from a single sample in a study of cytomegalovirus exposure and HLA in healthy donors. The protocol was immunoSEQ multiplex PCR, while the TCRdb copy is restricted to in-frame clones and leaves out a portion. The sample gives more than 150,000 clones, over 75% of which show up once; approximately 2% is in the top ten. Sequenced sample: PBMCs. The receptors were sampled from a woman in her 30s in good health and CMV-seronegative. Both conserved end residues are part of each CDR3. The order of the fields is clone size, D gene, J gene, V gene, CDR3 DNA, CDR3 protein. The D gene is left open where the match is weak. Clone sizes are given selectively: once, few, many, or a class where the clone is expanded.

NA,TRBD1,TRBJ1-1,TRBV5-4,TGTGCCAGCAGCTTGGCGAGATCTAGACAGGGCACAATCCCTGAAGCTTTCTTT,CASSLARSRQGTIPEAFF
once,TRBD1,TRBJ1-6,TRBV7-9,TGTGCCAGCAGCGCCAGCGACAGGGTGCTTCGATCACCCCTCCACTTT,CASSASDRVLRSPLHF
NA,NA,TRBJ1-2,TRBV19,TGTGCCAGTAGTATAGCAACGACAGTTCTTAACTATGGCTACACCTTC,CASSIATTVLNYGYTF
NA,NA,TRBJ2-7,TRBV7-2,TGTGCCAGCAGCGTAATACTAGATTACGAGCAGTACTTC,CASSVILDYEQYF
few,NA,TRBJ1-3,TRBV21-1,TGTGCCAGCAGCAAAGGCAGGCAGGTCAGGAACACCATATATTTT,CASSKGRQVRNTIYF
NA,NA,TRBJ1-2,TRBV7-9,TGTGCCAGCAGCTCTGAAGCCGGAGCGAATGGCTACACCTTC,CASSSEAGANGYTF
few,NA,TRBJ1-6,TRBV27,TGTGCCAGCAACCCGGCGGGGGGCAGGGGAAATTCACCCCTCCACTTT,CASNPAGGRGNSPLHF
NA,TRBD1,TRBJ1-2,TRBV10-2,TGCGCCAGCAGTGAGATCGGTCAGGGGGCCAATGGCTACACCTTC,CASSEIGQGANGYTF
NA,NA,TRBJ2-5,TRBV6-5,TGTGCCAGCAGTTACCTAGGGGTAGGCAAAGAGACCCAGTACTTC,CASSYLGVGKETQYF
NA,NA,TRBJ1-1,TRBV4-2,TGTGCCAGCAGCCAAGATCGGGAACGAAACACTGAAGCTTTCTTT,CASSQDRERNTEAFF
NA,TRBD2,TRBJ2-5,TRBV5-1,TGCGCCAGCAGCTGGGGGGCGGGGGGCCAACAGAGGACCCAGTACTTC,CASSWGAGGQQRTQYF
NA,NA,TRBJ2-5,TRBV7-3,TGTGCCAGCAGCTTAGGCGGCCAAGAGACCCAGTACTTC,CASSLGGQETQYF
NA,NA,TRBJ1-1,TRBV7-6,TGTGCCAGCAGCTTAGCGGCGGTTGGCACTGAAGCTTTCTTT,CASSLAAVGTEAFF
NA,NA,TRBJ1-1,TRBV14,TGTGCCAGCAGCCCCCGGGGAGCTTTAAACACTGAAGCTTTCTTT,CASSPRGALNTEAFF
NA,NA,TRBJ1-4,TRBV9,TGTGCCAGCAGCGTAGGGGGCCGGGTAGGTGAAAAACTGTTTTTT,CASSVGGRVGEKLFF
NA,TRBD1,TRBJ2-1,TRBV4-1,TGCGCCAGCAGCCGACTTGACAGGGGGGCCTACAATGAGCAGTTCTTC,CASSRLDRGAYNEQFF
NA,NA,TRBJ2-7,TRBV21-1,TGTGCCAGCCCGGGACAGGGGGCCTACGAGCAGTACTTC,CASPGQGAYEQYF
NA,TRBD1,TRBJ1-2,TRBV20-1,TGCAGTGCTAGGACAGGGAGCGGCTACACCTTC,CSARTGSGYTF
NA,TRBD2,TRBJ2-1,TRBV4-3,TGCGCCAGCAGCCAAGATCATGGACTAGCGGGGTACAATGAGCAGTTCTTC,CASSQDHGLAGYNEQFF
few,NA,TRBJ2-6,TRBV30,TGTGCCTGGAGTGGACAGGCCCGAGAGTACGTCCTGACTTTC,CAWSGQAREYVLTF
NA,TRBD1,TRBJ1-2,TRBV27,TGTGCCAGCAGTTTATTGGGACAGGCTTCTGAAAGCTACACCTTC,CASSLLGQASESYTF
NA,NA,TRBJ2-7,TRBV29-1,TGCAGCGTTGAAGACAGGGCATCGGACTACGAGCAGTACTTC,CSVEDRASDYEQYF
NA,TRBD1,TRBJ1-4,TRBV7-2,TGTGCCAGCAGCTCGGGACAGTTCAATGAAAAACTGTTTTTT,CASSSGQFNEKLFF
NA,NA,TRBJ2-7,TRBV4-2,TGTGCCAGCAGCCAAGGGCAGGGAAAATCCTACGAGCAGTACTTC,CASSQGQGKSYEQYF
NA,NA,TRBJ1-6,TRBV7-2,TGTGCCAGCAGCTTAGGGGGGGTCTATAATTCACCCCTCCACTTT,CASSLGGVYNSPLHF
NA,NA,TRBJ1-1,TRBV2,TGTGCCAGCAGCGGAAACCGGGTGAACACTGAAGCTTTCTTT,CASSGNRVNTEAFF
NA,NA,TRBJ2-2,TRBV7-3,TGTGCCAGCAGCTTATACCCCACCGTTACAGGGTCCGGGGAGCTGTTTTTT,CASSLYPTVTGSGELFF
once,NA,TRBJ2-7,TRBV7-2,TGTGCCAGCAGCATGTGGGGAGGAGAGCAGTACTTC,CASSMWGGEQYF
few,NA,TRBJ1-4,TRBV5-4,TGTGCCAGCAGCTTGGATCCCGGAGCGTCTAATGAAAAACTGTTTTTT,CASSLDPGASNEKLFF
NA,TRBD1,TRBJ2-7,TRBV29-1,TGCAGCGTTGGGACAGGGAAATCCTACGAGCAGTACTTC,CSVGTGKSYEQYF
NA,TRBD1,TRBJ2-2,TRBV18,TGTGCCAGCTCACCACCCGGGACAGGGGGCATCGGCGGGGAGCTGTTTTTT,CASSPPGTGGIGGELFF
NA,NA,TRBJ2-1,TRBV27,TGTGCCAGCAGTTCCCCGCCGGGGGTTAATAAATTCTTC,CASSSPPGVNKFF
NA,NA,TRBJ2-3,TRBV7-7,TGTGCCAGCAGCTTGGGACACACAGATACGCAGTATTTT,CASSLGHTDTQYF
NA,TRBD1,TRBJ2-5,TRBV9,TGTGCCAGCAGCGTAGACGGGACAGGGATTAAAGAGACCCAGTACTTC,CASSVDGTGIKETQYF
NA,NA,TRBJ1-1,TRBV5-1,TGCGCCAGCAGCTTGGTACAGAGCTCTGGGAACACTGAAGCTTTCTTT,CASSLVQSSGNTEAFF
NA,NA,TRBJ1-2,TRBV2,TGTGCCAGCAGTGAAGAGGGGAAGGGCTATGGCTACACCTTC,CASSEEGKGYGYTF
NA,NA,TRBJ2-1,TRBV27,TGTGCCAGCAGGGTACGGGGGAATGAGCAGTTCTTC,CASRVRGNEQFF
NA,NA,TRBJ1-2,TRBV30,TGTGCCTGGAGTGGCGTAAGAGACTCCTATGGCTACACCTTC,CAWSGVRDSYGYTF
few,TRBD1,TRBJ2-7,TRBV6-5,TGTGCCAGCAGTCGACCACAGGGGTTAGAGGTCGAGCAGTACTTC,CASSRPQGLEVEQYF
NA,NA,TRBJ1-1,TRBV14,TGTGCCAGCAGCCAAGCTGGGTCGGGGAACGCAAACACTGAAGCTTTCTTT,CASSQAGSGNANTEAFF
NA,TRBD1,TRBJ1-4,TRBV9,TGTGCCAGCAGCGCCGGACAGGGGAATGAAAAACTGTTTTTT,CASSAGQGNEKLFF
NA,TRBD1,TRBJ1-6,TRBV5-4,TGTGCCAGCAGTCTCCCGGGACAGGGTGATTCACCCCTCCACTTT,CASSLPGQGDSPLHF
NA,NA,TRBJ1-1,TRBV30,TGTGCCTGGAGGCGTTTCGGACAGAGGGACACTGAAGCTTTCTTT,CAWRRFGQRDTEAFF
NA,TRBD1,TRBJ1-1,TRBV9,TGTGCCAGCAGCGTAGCGGGACAGGGGTTCGGGAACACTGAAGCTTTCTTT,CASSVAGQGFGNTEAFF
NA,TRBD2,TRBJ2-3,TRBV30,TGTGCCTGGAGTGTACTAGCGGGGGGTCTTAGCACAGATACGCAGTATTTT,CAWSVLAGGLSTDTQYF
once,TRBD2,TRBJ2-3,TRBV7-6,TGTGCCAGCAGCTTAGTAGGCACTAGCGGTAGCACAGATACGCAGTATTTT,CASSLVGTSGSTDTQYF
NA,TRBD1,TRBJ1-2,TRBV10-3,TGTGCCATCAGTGAGGGGACAGATTATGGCTACACCTTC,CAISEGTDYGYTF
once,NA,TRBJ1-4,TRBV15,TGTGCCACCAGCAGAGACGTTAATGAAAAACTGTTTTTT,CATSRDVNEKLFF
NA,NA,TRBJ1-2,TRBV28,TGTGCCAGCAGTTTGGGTCGACAGATCTATGGCTACACCTTC,CASSLGRQIYGYTF
few,NA,TRBJ1-2,TRBV6-5,TGTGCCAGCAGTTACGACAGTGTCTATGGCTACACCTTC,CASSYDSVYGYTF
NA,NA,TRBJ1-2,TRBV7-3,TGTGCCAGCAGCTTATTCGGGGTGGGGTATGGCTACACCTTC,CASSLFGVGYGYTF
NA,TRBD1,TRBJ2-7,TRBV7-2,TGTGCCAGCAGCTTAGTAGGGACAGGGGGTAATTACGAGCAGTACTTC,CASSLVGTGGNYEQYF
NA,TRBD2,TRBJ2-7,TRBV9,TGTGCCAGCAGCGTAGATCCTAGCGGCACACTTCTCTACGAGCAGTACTTC,CASSVDPSGTLLYEQYF
once,TRBD1,TRBJ2-5,TRBV6-5,TGTGCCAGCAGTACCACAGGGGGAAAGACCCAGTACTTC,CASSTTGGKTQYF